This T cell receptor (beta chain) was identified in a study of blood T cell repertoires in COVID-19. Study details: Researchers got acute and convalescent COVID-19 samples from the United States, Italy and Spain.

The germline CDR1 and CDR2 sequences are LGHNA and YNFKEQ. The CDR3 extends over 15 amino acids. The junction had 5 bases not matched to a gene; V was cut back by 4 bases and J by 4 bases. Measured with immunoSEQ multiplex PCR; TCRdb has only the in-frame clones, and not every one. The sample shows over 200,000 clones, roughly nine tenths of them seen only once. The chain links TRBV4-2 to TRBJ2-5, with TRBD1 matching over 11 bases. This receptor was identified in a woman between 50 and 59 years old in a cohort exposed to, infected with or recovered from COVID-19 (not recorded which). The sequenced material came from PBMCs or T cells enriched from blood (not recorded which). This chain's CDR3 is CASSRGQGARETQYF. DNA for the CDR3: TGTGCCAGCAGCCGCGGACAGGGGGCGAGAGAGACCCAGTACTTC.